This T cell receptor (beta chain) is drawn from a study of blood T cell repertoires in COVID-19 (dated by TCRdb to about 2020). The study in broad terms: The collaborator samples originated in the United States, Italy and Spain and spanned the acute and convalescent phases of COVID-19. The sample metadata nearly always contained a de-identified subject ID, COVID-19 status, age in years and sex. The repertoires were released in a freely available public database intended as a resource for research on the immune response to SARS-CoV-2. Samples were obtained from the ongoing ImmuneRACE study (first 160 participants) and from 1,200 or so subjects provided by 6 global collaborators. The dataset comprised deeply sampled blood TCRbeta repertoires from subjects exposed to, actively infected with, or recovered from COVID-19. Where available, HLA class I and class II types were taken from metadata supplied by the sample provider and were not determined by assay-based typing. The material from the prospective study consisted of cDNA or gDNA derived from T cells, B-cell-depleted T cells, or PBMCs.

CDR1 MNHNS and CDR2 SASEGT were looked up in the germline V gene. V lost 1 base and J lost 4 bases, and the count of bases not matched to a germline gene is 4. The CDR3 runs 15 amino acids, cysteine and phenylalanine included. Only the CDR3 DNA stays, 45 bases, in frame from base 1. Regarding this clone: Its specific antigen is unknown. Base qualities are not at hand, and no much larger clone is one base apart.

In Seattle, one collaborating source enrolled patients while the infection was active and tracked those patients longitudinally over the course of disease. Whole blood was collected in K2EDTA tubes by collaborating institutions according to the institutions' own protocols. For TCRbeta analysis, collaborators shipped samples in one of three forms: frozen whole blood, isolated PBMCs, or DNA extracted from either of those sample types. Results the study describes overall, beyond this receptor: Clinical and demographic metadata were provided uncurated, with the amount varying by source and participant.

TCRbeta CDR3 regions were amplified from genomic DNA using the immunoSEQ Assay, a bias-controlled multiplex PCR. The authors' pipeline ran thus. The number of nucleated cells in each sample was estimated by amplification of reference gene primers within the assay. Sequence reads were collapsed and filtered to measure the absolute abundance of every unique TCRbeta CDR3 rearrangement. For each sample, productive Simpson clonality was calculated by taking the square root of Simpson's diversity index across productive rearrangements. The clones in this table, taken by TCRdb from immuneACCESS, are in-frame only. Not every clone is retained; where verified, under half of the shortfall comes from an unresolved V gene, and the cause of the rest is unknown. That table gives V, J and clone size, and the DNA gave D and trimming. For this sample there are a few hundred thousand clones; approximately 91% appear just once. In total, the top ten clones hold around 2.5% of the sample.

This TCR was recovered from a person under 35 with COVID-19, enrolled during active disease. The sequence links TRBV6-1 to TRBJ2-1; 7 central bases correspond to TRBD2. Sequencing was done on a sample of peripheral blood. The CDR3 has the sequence CASSEGVGGYNEQFF. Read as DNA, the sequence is TGTGCCAGCAGTGAAGGTGTGGGAGGGTACAATGAGCAGTTCTTC.